This T cell receptor (beta chain) originates from a study of early T cells in non-severe SARS-CoV-2 infection. This CDR3 spans 16 amino acids. Losses at the gene ends were 6 bases for V and 0 bases for J; bases not matched to a gene: 9. Individual cDNA molecules were tagged with unique molecular identifiers. TCRdb reanalysed the 5' RACE reads using MiXCR and keeps one entry per CDR3 protein. Here the sample spans approximately 100,000 distinct CDR3 sequences, 9.5% to 12% being singletons. The origin of this receptor is an adult who was a healthcare worker with PCR-confirmed SARS-CoV-2 infection or an uninfected control (not recorded which). The chain links TRBV12-3 or TRBV12-4 to TRBJ2-3, with 7 bases identical to TRBD2. The sequenced material came from whole blood. CDR3 sequence (DNA): TGTGCCAGCAGCCCGGGGCGGGGGTCTAGCACAGATACGCAGTATTTT. It codes for CASSPGRGSSTDTQYF.